Below, 23 T cell receptor beta chains from the same sample are listed, as sequenced in a study of beta chain features in type 1 diabetes. Expressed TCRB transcripts were sequenced, since all the RNA that had been isolated was reverse transcribed. The assay was immunoSEQ multiplex PCR, and TCRdb's table has in-frame clones only and misses some. The sample lists about 290,000 clones, approximately 8.1% occurring once. Material: central memory CD4+ T cells from blood. The source of these receptors is a woman between 18 and 29 years old in good health.

The CDR3 loop is CASSLDVQETQYF. CDR3 sequence (DNA): TGTGCCAGCAGCTTGGACGTCCAAGAGACCCAGTACTTC. The rearrangement uses TRBV5-6 and TRBJ2-5; D uncertain. The CDR3 totals 13 residues. The V gene's germline CDR1 is SGHDT and CDR2 YYEEEE. Trimming pared 0 bases from V and 1 base from J, leaving 4 bases between.

This clone was observed a few times. The J gene is TRBJ2-6, the V gene TRBV7-3; D possibly uses TRBD1 or TRBD2 (5 bases each). Germline CDR1 reads SGHTA; CDR2 reads FQGTGA. Trimming took 1 base from V and 4 from J, leaving 14 bases between them. The CDR3 sequence is 17 residues long. The CDR3 DNA follows: TGTGCCAGCAGCTTAATGGGACCAGGGATCGGGGCCAACGTCCTGACTTTC. It yields the protein CASSLMGPGIGANVLTF.

This clone was counted between two and nine times. The J gene is TRBJ2-2, the V gene TRBV7-2, with 12 nucleotides matching TRBD2. Trimming cost V 5 bases and J 8 bases; bases outside gene matches: 9. The CDR3 consists of 16 residues. Germline CDR1 and CDR2: SGHTA and FQGNSA. This CDR3 is CASSLTSGGIPGELFF. The CDR3 bases are TGTGCCAGCAGCCTGACTAGCGGGGGTATACCGGGGGAGCTGTTTTTT.

This clone was counted many times. The chain uses TRBV7-3 and TRBJ2-5; D remains unclear. Trimming cost V 3 bases and J 2 bases, with 10 bases left between them. Germline values: CDR1 SGHTA, CDR2 FQGTGA. The CDR3 runs to 14 residues. This CDR3 is CASSLELVQETQYF. The CDR3 DNA is TGTGCCAGCAGCTTGGAACTGGTACAAGAGACCCAGTACTTC.

The table lists this clone with a few counts. This chain connects TRBV7-2 to TRBJ2-1, with 8 bases that match TRBD2. CDR1 and CDR2 (germline): SGHTA, FQGNSA. The CDR3 contains 16 residues. Unmatched junction bases numbered 6, after V lost 1 base and J lost 4 bases. For the CDR3, the DNA is TGTGCCAGCAGCTTAGTTTTCAGCGGGGGATACAATGAGCAGTTCTTC. Its protein is CASSLVFSGGYNEQFF.

This clone was recorded only once. V and J are TRBV5-6 and TRBJ1-6; the match to TRBD1 covers 8 bases. CDR1 is SGHDT, CDR2 YYEEEE, per germline. The J segment lost 9 bases and the V segment lost 6 bases, leaving 11 bases of the junction unmatched. The CDR3 loop spans 15 amino acids. In DNA, the CDR3 is TGTGCCAGCACCGAACTACAGGGGGGAAGTTCACCCCTCCACTTT. It is translated as CASTELQGGSSPLHF.

This clone was seen a handful of times. The chain uses TRBV29-1 and TRBJ2-5; 7 bases fit TRBD2. J was trimmed by 7 bases and V by 4 bases; bases with no gene match: 15. There are 15 residues in the CDR3. Germline V CDR1 and CDR2: SQVTM, ANQGSEA. CDR3 sequence (DNA): TGCAGCGTTGGAGGGGCCCGACTAGCTACTGGGACCCAGTACTTC. Translation: CSVGGARLATGTQYF. Full variable domain (rest looked up from reference TRBV29-1 and TRBJ2-5): SAVISQKPSRDICQRGTSLTIQCQVDSQVTMMFWYRQQPGQSLTLIATANQGSEATYESGFVIDKFPISRPNLTFSTLTVSNMSPEDSSIYLCSVGGARLATGTQYFGPGTRLLVL.

The chain joins TRBV28 to TRBJ1-1; TRBD1 is a possible D gene (5 bases). Trimming took 2 bases from V and 1 from J, leaving 14 bases between them. The CDR3 is made up of 16 amino acids. The germline gives CDR1 MDHEN, CDR2 SYDVKM. CDR3: CASSLRGAGTNTEAFF. CDR3 bases: TGTGCCAGCAGTTTACGCGGGGCAGGGACGAACACTGAAGCTTTCTTT.

V is TRBV29-1 and J is TRBJ2-5; 7 bases map to TRBD2. Germline lookup yields CDR1 SQVTM and CDR2 ANQGSEA. The CDR3 is 15 residues long. V shed 1 base and J 3 bases; nucleotides not matched to a gene: 8. The CDR3 spells CSVEGGASGKETQYF. CDR3 nucleotide sequence: TGCAGCGTTGAAGGCGGGGCTAGCGGAAAAGAGACCCAGTACTTC.

This clone showed up just a few times. The rearrangement uses TRBV18 and TRBJ1-1; D ambiguous. This CDR3 has 13 residues. Germline values: CDR1 KGHSH, CDR2 LQKENI. Trimming pared 8 bases from V and 1 base from J, leaving 11 bases between. The DNA for the CDR3 is TGTGCCAGCGCACAGCACGAGAACACTGAAGCTTTCTTT. Its protein is CASAQHENTEAFF.

This clone was detected ten times or more. The limits of the CDR3 on the DNA are not certain, so only TCRdb's listed CDR3 is given. The CDR3: CASSLNSVRAGLHEQYF. The chain employs TRBV11-2 and TRBJ2-7. The CDR3 extends over 17 residues, inclusive of both ends. Germline V gene sequence: CDR1 SGHAT, CDR2 FQNNGV.

The CDR3 is CASSEDVDRNTIYF. As DNA, the CDR3 is TGTGCCAGCAGCGAGGACGTTGATAGAAACACCATATATTTT. V is TRBV9 and J is TRBJ1-3; D is undetermined. Germline CDR1 and CDR2: SGDLS and YYNGEE. Trimming took 3 bases from V and 5 from J, leaving 12 bases between them. The CDR3 extends over 14 amino acids.

This clone was found a few times. V is TRBV2 and J is TRBJ2-3; D possibly uses TRBD1 or TRBD2 (6 bases each). The germline V gene encodes CDR1 SNHLY and CDR2 FYNNEI. V dropped 8 bases and J dropped 1 base, with 10 bases sitting between them. CDR3 size: 13 residues. The CDR3 is CASPGAGTDTQYF. The CDR3 DNA follows: TGTGCCAGCCCGGGGGCCGGCACAGATACGCAGTATTTT.

This clone was counted between two and nine times. The chain uses TRBV7-6 and TRBJ2-1; 8 bases fit TRBD2. From germline, CDR1 is SGHVS and CDR2 FNYEAQ. V lost 5 bases to trimming and J lost 10 bases; unmatched junction nucleotides: 16. The CDR3 extends over 16 amino acids. The CDR3: CASSPHHSGGLSEQFF. The CDR3 coding sequence is TGTGCCAGCAGCCCCCACCACAGCGGGGGCCTCTCGGAGCAGTTCTTC. Looking up the rest from reference TRBV7-6 and TRBJ2-1 gives the full variable domain: GAGVSQSPRYKVTKRGQDVALRCDPISGHVSLYWYRQALGQGPEFLTYFNYEAQQDKSGLPNDRFSAERPEGSISTLTIQRTEQRDSAMYRCASSPHHSGGLSEQFFGPGTRLTVL.

This clone has only a few counts. The chain recombines TRBV5-6 with TRBJ2-3, with no clear D. From germline, CDR1 is SGHDT and CDR2 YYEEEE. Between the trimmed V and J ends, which lost 2 bases and 0 bases, there was a span of 16 bases. The CDR3 runs 17 residues. This CDR3 is CASSFTSTATSTDTQYF. Written as DNA, the CDR3 is TGTGCCAGCAGCTTCACCTCTACAGCCACTAGCACAGATACGCAGTATTTT.

The V and J genes are TRBV9 and TRBJ2-3; 8 nucleotides match TRBD2. This CDR3 region has 15 residues. J gave up 6 bases and V 4 bases, and 10 bases lay outside the gene matches. Germline V gene sequence: CDR1 SGDLS, CDR2 YYNGEE. This CDR3 is CASSLAGSVWDTQYF. Here the CDR3 DNA reads TGTGCCAGCAGCTTAGCGGGGTCCGTGTGGGATACGCAGTATTTT.

This clone was detected only a few times. The chain has TRBV5-1 and TRBJ2-1, with D possibly TRBD1 on 6 matching bases. V lost 2 bases and J 5 bases, leaving 11 bases between the germline ends. The CDR3 totals 14 residues. In germline, CDR1 is SGHRS, CDR2 YFSETQ. DNA for the CDR3: TGCGCCAGCAGCTTAGGGGGAATTGACAATGAGCAGTTCTTC. It codes for CASSLGGIDNEQFF.

This chain uses TRBV5-1 with TRBJ1-4; tentative D call: TRBD1 (6 bases). V shed 3 bases and J shed 4 bases, with 13 bases lying between them. The CDR3 spans 15 residues. CDR1 and CDR2 from the germline V gene are SGHRS and YFSETQ. CDR3 in DNA: TGCGCCAGCAGCTCCCAGGGGACGGATAATGAAAAACTGTTTTTT. Its protein product is CASSSQGTDNEKLFF. Full variable domain (outside the CDR3, taken from reference TRBV5-1 and TRBJ1-4): KAGVTQTPRYLIKTRGQQVTLSCSPISGHRSVSWYQQTPGQGLQFLFEYFSETQRNKGNFPGRFSGRQFSNSRSEMNVSTLELGDSALYLCASSSQGTDNEKLFFGSGTQLSVL.

This chain joins TRBV9 and TRBJ1-1, with a possible D match to TRBD1 (6 bases). V lost 2 bases to trimming and J lost 0 bases, with 11 bases between them. This CDR3 region has 15 residues. The germline gives CDR1 SGDLS, CDR2 YYNGEE. This CDR3 reads CASSVGHLMNTEAFF. The CDR3 nucleotides read TGTGCCAGCAGCGTGGGACATCTCATGAACACTGAAGCTTTCTTT.

This clone was seen a few times. The V and J genes are TRBV5-1 and TRBJ1-4, with D possibly being TRBD1 (6 bases). Per germline, CDR1 SGHRS and CDR2 YFSETQ. Trimming cost V 1 base and J 5 bases, with 9 bases left between them. The CDR3 length is 14 residues. The CDR3 DNA is TGCGCCAGCAGCTTGTTGCAGGGGAATGAAAAACTGTTTTTT. This encodes CASSLLQGNEKLFF.

This clone was picked up a small number of times. The chain combines TRBV5-1 with TRBJ2-5; no reliable D call. The V gene lost 1 base and the J gene lost 5 bases, with 6 bases spanning the gap. CDR3 size: 12 residues. Per the germline V gene, CDR1 is SGHRS and CDR2 is YFSETQ. CDR3 residues: CASSLYMETQYF. The CDR3 region has the DNA TGCGCCAGCAGCTTGTATATGGAGACCCAGTACTTC.

This clone came up a few times. This chain uses TRBV7-3 with TRBJ1-1; no clear D. This CDR3 region has 12 residues. V shed 4 bases and J shed 9 bases, with 12 bases lying between them. Per the germline V gene, CDR1 is SGHTA and CDR2 is FQGTGA. The CDR3 region is CASSSNGVQAFF. In DNA, the CDR3 is TGTGCCAGCAGCTCCAACGGGGTTCAAGCTTTCTTT.

The chain combines TRBV2 with TRBJ1-1; 9 nucleotides line up with TRBD1. This CDR3 region has 14 residues. Unmatched junction bases numbered 3, after V lost 6 bases and J lost 1 base. CDR1 is SNHLY and CDR2 is FYNNEI in the germline V gene. CDR3 coding DNA: TGTGCCAGCAGCCGGGACAGGGCGAACACTGAAGCTTTCTTT. Amino acids: CASSRDRANTEAFF.